This entry is about one TCR beta chain. This entry is derived from a study of identical twins. A single record per CDR3 protein comes from TCRdb applying MiXCR to the 5' RACE reads. The sample records hundreds of thousands of distinct CDR3 sequences, 9% to 15% being singletons. J gave up 2 bases and V 1 base, and 8 bases lay outside the gene matches. The germline V gene has CDR1 SGHRS and CDR2 YFSETQ. The CDR3 covers 17 residues. The same sample was also used in a study of yellow fever vaccine responses in identical twins.

The rearrangement links TRBV5-1 to TRBJ2-5; 10 bases match TRBD2. This clonotype originated in a young woman in good health. What was sequenced was PBMCs. The CDR3 sequence: CASSLLASGSIQETQYF. The CDR3, as DNA: TGCGCCAGCAGCTTGCTGGCTAGCGGGAGTATTCAAGAGACCCAGTACTTC.